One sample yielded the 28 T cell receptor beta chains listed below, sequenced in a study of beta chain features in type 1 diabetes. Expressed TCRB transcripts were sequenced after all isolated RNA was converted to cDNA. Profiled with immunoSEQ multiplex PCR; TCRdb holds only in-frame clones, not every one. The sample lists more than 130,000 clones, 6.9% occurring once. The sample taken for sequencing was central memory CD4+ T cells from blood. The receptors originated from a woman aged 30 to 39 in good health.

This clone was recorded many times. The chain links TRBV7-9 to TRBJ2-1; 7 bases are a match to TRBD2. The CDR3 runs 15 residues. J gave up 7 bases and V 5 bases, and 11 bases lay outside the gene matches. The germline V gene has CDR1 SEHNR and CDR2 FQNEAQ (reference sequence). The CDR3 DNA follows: TGTGCCAGCAGCCCTACCGGCGGTAGCGGGAATGAGCAGTTCTTC. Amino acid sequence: CASSPTGGSGNEQFF.

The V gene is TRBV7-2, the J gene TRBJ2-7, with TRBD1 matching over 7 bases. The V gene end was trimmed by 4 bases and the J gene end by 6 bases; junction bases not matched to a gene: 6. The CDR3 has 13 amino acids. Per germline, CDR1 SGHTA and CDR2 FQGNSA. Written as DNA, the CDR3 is TGTGCCAGCAGCTCGAACAGGGGCGGCGAGCAGTACTTC. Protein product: CASSSNRGGEQYF.

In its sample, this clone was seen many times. The CDR3, as DNA: TGTGCCAGCAGCCCAACAGGATGGCAGTTCTTC. Protein: CASSPTGWQFF. This rearrangement joins TRBV7-2 to TRBJ2-1; weak D call: TRBD1 (5 bases). This CDR3 contains 11 residues. Germline CDR1 SGHTA, CDR2 FQGNSA. With 5 bases removed from V and 12 bases from J, the gap between germline ends came to 11 bases.

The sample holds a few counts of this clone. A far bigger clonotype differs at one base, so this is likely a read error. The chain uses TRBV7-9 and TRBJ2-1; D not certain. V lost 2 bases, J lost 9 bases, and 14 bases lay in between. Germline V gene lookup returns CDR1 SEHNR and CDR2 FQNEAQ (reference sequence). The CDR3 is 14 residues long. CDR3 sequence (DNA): TGTGCCAGCAGCTTAACTGAGCGTTCGGGTGAGCAGTTCTTC. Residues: CASSLTERSGEQFF.

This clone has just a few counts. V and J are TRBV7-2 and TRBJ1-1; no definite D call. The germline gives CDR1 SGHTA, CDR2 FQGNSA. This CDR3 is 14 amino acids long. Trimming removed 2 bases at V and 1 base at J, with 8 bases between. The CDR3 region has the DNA TGTGCCAGCAGCTTACAGTATGGGAACACTGAAGCTTTCTTT. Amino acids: CASSLQYGNTEAFF.

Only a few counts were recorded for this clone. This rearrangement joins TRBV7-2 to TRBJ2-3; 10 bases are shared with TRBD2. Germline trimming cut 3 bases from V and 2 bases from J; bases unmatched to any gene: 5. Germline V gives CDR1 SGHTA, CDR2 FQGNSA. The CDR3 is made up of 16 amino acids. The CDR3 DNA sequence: TGTGCCAGCAGCTTTGGTGGACTAGCGGCCACAGATACGCAGTATTTT. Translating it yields CASSFGGLAATDTQYF.

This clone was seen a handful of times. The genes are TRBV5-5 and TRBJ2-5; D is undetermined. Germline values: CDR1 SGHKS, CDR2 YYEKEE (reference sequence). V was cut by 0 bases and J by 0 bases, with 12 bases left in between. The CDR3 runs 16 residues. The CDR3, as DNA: TGTGCCAGCAGCTTGGCGGCGGTTGGGTACCAAGAGACCCAGTACTTC. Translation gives CASSLAAVGYQETQYF.

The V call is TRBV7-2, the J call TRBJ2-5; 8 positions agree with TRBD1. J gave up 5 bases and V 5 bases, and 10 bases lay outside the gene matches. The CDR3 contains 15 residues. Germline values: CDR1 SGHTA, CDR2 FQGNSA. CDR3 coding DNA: TGTGCCAGCAGCCCGGACAGGGTGTTTCAGGAGACCCAGTACTTC. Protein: CASSPDRVFQETQYF.

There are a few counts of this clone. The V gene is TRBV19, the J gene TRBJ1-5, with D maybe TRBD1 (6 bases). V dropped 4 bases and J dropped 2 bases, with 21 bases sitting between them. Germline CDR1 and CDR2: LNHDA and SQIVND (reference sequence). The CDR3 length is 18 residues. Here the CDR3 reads CASSKGRSRGFRNQPQHF. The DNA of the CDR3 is TGTGCCAGTAGTAAAGGAAGGTCCAGGGGATTTCGCAATCAGCCCCAGCATTTT.

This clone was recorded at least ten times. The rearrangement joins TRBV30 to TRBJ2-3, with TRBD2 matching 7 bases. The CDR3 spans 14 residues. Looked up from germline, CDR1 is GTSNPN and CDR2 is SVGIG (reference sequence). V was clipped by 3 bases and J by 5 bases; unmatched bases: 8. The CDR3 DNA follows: TGTGCCTGGAGCGCTGTTGGCGGGGGAGATACGCAGTATTTT. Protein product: CAWSAVGGGDTQYF.

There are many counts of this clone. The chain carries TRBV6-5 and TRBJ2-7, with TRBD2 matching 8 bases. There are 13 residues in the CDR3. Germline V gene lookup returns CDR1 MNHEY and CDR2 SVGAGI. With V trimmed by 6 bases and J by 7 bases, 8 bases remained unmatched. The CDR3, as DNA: TGTGCCAGCAGAGAGCGGGAGTGGGGGGAGCAGTACTTC. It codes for CASREREWGEQYF.

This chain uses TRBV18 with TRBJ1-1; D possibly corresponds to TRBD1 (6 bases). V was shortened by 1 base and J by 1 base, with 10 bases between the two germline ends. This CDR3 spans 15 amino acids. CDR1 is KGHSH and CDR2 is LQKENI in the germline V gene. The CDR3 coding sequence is TGTGCCAGCTCACCACGGGACACCAAGAACACTGAAGCTTTCTTT. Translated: CASSPRDTKNTEAFF.

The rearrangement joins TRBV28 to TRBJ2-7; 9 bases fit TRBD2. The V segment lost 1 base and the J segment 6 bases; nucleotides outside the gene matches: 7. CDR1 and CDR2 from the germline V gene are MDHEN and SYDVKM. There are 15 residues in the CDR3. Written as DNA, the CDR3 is TGTGCCAGCAGTTTATCGACTAGCGGTAGGGGCGAGCAGTACTTC. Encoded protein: CASSLSTSGRGEQYF.

The CDR3 protein is CASSGRTSGRQFEQYF. The CDR3 DNA reads TGTGCCAGCAGCGGGCGGACTAGCGGGAGACAATTCGAGCAGTACTTC. The V gene is TRBV13, the J gene TRBJ2-7; 13 bases align to TRBD2. Germline CDR1 is PRHDT and CDR2 is FYEKMQ (reference sequence). The CDR3 contains 16 residues. Trimming at V came to 5 bases and at J to 6 bases, leaving 10 bases not matched to a gene.

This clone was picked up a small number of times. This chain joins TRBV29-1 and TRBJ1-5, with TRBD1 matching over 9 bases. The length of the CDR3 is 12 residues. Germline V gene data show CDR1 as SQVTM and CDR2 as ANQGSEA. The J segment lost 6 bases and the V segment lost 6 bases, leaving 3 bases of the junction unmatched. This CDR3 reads CSVRQGGQPQHF. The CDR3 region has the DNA TGCAGCGTGCGACAGGGGGGTCAGCCCCAGCATTTT.

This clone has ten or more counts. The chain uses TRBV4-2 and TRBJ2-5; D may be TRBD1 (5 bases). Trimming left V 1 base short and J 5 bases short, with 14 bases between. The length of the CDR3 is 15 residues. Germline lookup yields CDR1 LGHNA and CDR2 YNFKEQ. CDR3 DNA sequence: TGTGCCAGCAGCCAAGTGGACACTGGAAGGGAGACCCAGTACTTC. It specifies CASSQVDTGRETQYF.

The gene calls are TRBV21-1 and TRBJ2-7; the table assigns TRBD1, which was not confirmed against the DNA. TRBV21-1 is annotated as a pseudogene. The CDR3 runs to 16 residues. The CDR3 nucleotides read TGTGCCAGCAGCAAAGGGCAGGTCACAATGCTCTACGAGCAGTACTTC. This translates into CASSKGQVTMLYEQYF.

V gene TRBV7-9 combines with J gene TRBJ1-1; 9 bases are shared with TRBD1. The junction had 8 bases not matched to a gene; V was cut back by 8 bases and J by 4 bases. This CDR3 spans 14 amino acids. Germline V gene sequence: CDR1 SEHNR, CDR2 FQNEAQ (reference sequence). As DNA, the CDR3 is TGTGCCAGCGGAAGACAGGGGGTCAGCACTGAAGCTTTCTTT. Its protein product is CASGRQGVSTEAFF.

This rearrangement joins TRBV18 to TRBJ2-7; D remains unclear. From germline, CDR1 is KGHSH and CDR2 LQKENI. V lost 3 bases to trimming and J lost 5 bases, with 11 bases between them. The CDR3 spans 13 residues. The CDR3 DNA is TGTGCCAGCTCACCCCCGTTGTCGGACGAGCAGTACTTC. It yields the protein CASSPPLSDEQYF.

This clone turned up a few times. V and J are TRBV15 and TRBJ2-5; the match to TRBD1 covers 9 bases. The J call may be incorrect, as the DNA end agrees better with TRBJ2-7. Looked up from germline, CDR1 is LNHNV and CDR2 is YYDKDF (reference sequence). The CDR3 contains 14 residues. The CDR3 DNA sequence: TGTGCCACCAGCAAGGACAGGGGTGGTTACGAGCAGTACTTC. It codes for CATSKDRGGYEQYF.

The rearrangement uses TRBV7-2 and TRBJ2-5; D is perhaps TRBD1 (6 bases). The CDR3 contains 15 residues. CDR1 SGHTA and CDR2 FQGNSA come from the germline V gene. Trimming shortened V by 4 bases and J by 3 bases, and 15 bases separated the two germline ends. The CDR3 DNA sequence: TGTGCCAGCAGCTCCTCCGGGACACAAAAAGAGACCCAGTACTTC. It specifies CASSSSGTQKETQYF. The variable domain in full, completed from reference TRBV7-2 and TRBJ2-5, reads GAGVSQSPSNKVTEKGKDVELRCDPISGHTALYWYRQSLGQGLEFLIYFQGNSAPDKSGLPSDRFSAERTGGSVSTLTIQRTQQEDSAVYLCASSSSGTQKETQYFGPGTRLLVL.

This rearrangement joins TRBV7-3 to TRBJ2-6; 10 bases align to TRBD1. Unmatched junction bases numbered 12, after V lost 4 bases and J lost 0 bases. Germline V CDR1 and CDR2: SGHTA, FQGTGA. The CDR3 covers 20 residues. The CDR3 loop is CASSSPPGTGVVSGANVLTF. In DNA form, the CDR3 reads TGTGCCAGCAGCTCACCCCCCGGGACAGGGGTCGTCTCTGGGGCCAACGTCCTGACTTTC.

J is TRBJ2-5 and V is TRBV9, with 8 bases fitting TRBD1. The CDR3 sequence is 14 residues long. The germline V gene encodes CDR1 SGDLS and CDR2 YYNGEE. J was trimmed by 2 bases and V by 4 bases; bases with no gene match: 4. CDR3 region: CASSLGTGQETQYF. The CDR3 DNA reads TGTGCCAGCAGCCTGGGGACAGGACAAGAGACCCAGTACTTC. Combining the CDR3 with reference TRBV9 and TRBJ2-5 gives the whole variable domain DSGVTQTPKHLITATGQRVTLRCSPRSGDLSVYWYQQSLDQGLQFLIQYYNGEERAKGNILERFSAQQFPDLHSELNLSSLELGDSALYFCASSLGTGQETQYFGPGTRLLVL.

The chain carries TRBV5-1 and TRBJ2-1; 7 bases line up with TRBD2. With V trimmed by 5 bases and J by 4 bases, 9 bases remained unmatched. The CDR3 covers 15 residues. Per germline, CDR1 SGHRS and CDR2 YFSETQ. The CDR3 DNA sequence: TGCGCCAGCAGAAATCCTAGCGGCCTATACAATGAGCAGTTCTTC. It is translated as CASRNPSGLYNEQFF.

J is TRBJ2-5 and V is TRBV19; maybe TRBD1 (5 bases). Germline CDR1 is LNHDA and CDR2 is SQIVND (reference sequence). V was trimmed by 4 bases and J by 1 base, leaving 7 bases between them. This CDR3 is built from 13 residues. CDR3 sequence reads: CASSTGSQETQYF. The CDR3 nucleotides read TGTGCCAGTAGTACAGGGTCCCAAGAGACCCAGTACTTC. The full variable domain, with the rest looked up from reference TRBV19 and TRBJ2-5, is DGGITQSPKYLFRKEGQNVTLSCEQNLNHDAMYWYRQDPGQGLRLIYYSQIVNDFQKGDIAEGYSVSREKKESFPLTVTSAQKNPTAFYLCASSTGSQETQYFGPGTRLLVL.

The CDR3: CATSRAPNYGYTF. The CDR3 coding sequence is TGTGCCACCAGCAGAGCCCCGAACTATGGCTACACCTTC. The chain links TRBV15 to TRBJ1-2; no reliable D call. V lost 1 base and J lost 2, with 5 bases in between. The CDR3 extends over 13 amino acids. Germline V gene sequence: CDR1 LNHNV, CDR2 YYDKDF (reference sequence).

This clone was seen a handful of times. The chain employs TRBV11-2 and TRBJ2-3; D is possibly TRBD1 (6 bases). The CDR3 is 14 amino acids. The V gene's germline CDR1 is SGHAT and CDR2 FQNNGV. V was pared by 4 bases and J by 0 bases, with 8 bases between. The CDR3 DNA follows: TGTGCCAGCAGCTCCCAGGGGAGCACAGATACGCAGTATTTT. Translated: CASSSQGSTDTQYF.

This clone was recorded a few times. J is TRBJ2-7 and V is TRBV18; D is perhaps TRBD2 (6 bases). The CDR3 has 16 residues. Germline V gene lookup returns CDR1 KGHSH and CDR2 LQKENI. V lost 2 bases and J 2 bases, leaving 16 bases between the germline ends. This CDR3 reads CASSPVRRGPTYEQYF. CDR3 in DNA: TGTGCCAGCTCACCAGTTAGGCGGGGCCCCACCTACGAGCAGTACTTC. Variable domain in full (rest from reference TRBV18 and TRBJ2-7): NAGVMQNPRHLVRRRGQEARLRCSPMKGHSHVYWYRQLPEEGLKFMVYLQKENIIDESGMPKERFSAEFPKEGPSILRIQQVVRGDSAAYFCASSPVRRGPTYEQYFGPGTRLTVT.